A selection of T cell receptor beta chains follows, all from one sample in a study of shared clonotypes between healthy human individuals. The protocol was immunoSEQ multiplex PCR, while the TCRdb copy is restricted to in-frame clones and leaves out a portion. The sample lists fewer than 3 million clones, around 93% seen once, with approximately 0.41% in the top ten. The sample consisted of naive CD4+ T cells from PBMCs. These receptors were collected from a young man in good health. Some clones in this sample may be carry-over from other donors' samples. Each CDR3 is given with its conserved first and last residue. D genes are given only for firm matches.

d_call j_call v_call cdr3_aa
. TRBJ2-7 TRBV28 CASSPPNLDRLNHF
TRBD2 TRBJ2-3 TRBV4-3 CASSQDSGRAPDTQYF
. TRBJ1-5 TRBV6-5 CASSQQAGVQPQHF
. TRBJ2-1 TRBV7-8 CASSSRRDNEQFF
. TRBJ2-5 TRBV5-1 CASSLSAGLETQYF
. TRBJ2-5 TRBV10-3 CAISERAVEETQYF
. TRBJ1-1 TRBV6-6 CASSPSGGGTEAFF
TRBD1 TRBJ1-2 TRBV27 CASRGTGGFGYTF
. TRBJ1-3 TRBV7-6 CASSLVGNTIYF
TRBD1 TRBJ1-5 TRBV2 CASRKGTEGNQPQHF
. TRBJ1-1 TRBV5-6 CASSLRNTEAFF
TRBD2 TRBJ2-3 TRBV5-4 CASSYLAGGLDTQYF
. TRBJ1-2 TRBV5-1 CASSLAVEAMGYGYTF
. TRBJ2-1 TRBV2 CASKRGGRSYNEQFF
. TRBJ1-2 TRBV29-1 CSVKYGTLNYGYTF
. TRBJ2-7 TRBV28 CASSSVTELKAYEQYF
TRBD1 TRBJ2-1 TRBV19 CASSILWQGAYNEQFF
TRBD2 TRBJ2-5 TRBV5-1 CASSWGLAGQETQYF
. TRBJ2-7 TRBV18 CASSPPTGQFYEQYF
. TRBJ2-3 TRBV19 CASSRTWSDTQYF
. TRBJ2-1 TRBV7-2 CASRGAGPHEQFF
. TRBJ2-5 TRBV29-1 CSVVTFQGETQYF
. TRBJ2-2 TRBV14 CASSQAWQNTGELFF
. TRBJ2-3 TRBV7-6 CASSSEMRDTQYF
. TRBJ1-4 TRBV5-1 CASSPGWGGEKLFF
. TRBJ1-4 TRBV28 CASTRGGANGEGLFF
. TRBJ2-5 TRBV11-3 CASSHRDGQETQYF